A single sample gave rise to the 14 T cell receptor beta chains below, sequenced in a study of blood T cell repertoires in COVID-19. Repertoires were generated with immunoSEQ multiplex PCR, while TCRdb's copy carries only in-frame clones and drops some. This sample has about 200,000 clones, with roughly 80% found just once. Sequenced sample: peripheral blood. These receptor sequences come from a man aged 55 to 70 with acute or convalescent COVID-19.

The chain has TRBV11-1 and TRBJ2-1; possible D gene TRBD1, 6 bases. The CDR3 is 13 residues long. Germline V lookup: CDR1 SGHAT, CDR2 FQDESV (reference sequence). The V end was cut by 5 bases, the J end by 10 bases, with 15 bases between. CDR3 nucleotides: TGTGCCAGCAGCCAGTCCGTGGGGACAGAGCAGTTCTTC. Protein product: CASSQSVGTEQFF. Based on the CDR3 plus reference TRBV11-1 and TRBJ2-1, the full variable domain is EAEVAQSPRYKITEKSQAVAFWCDPISGHATLYWYRQILGQGPELLVQFQDESVVDDSQLPKDRFSAERLKGVDSTLKIQPAELGDSAMYLCASSQSVGTEQFFGPGTRLTVL.

In this sample, this clone turned up a few times. The J gene is TRBJ2-1, the V gene TRBV4-1; a possible D gene is TRBD2 (6 bases). CDR1 and CDR2 from the germline V gene are MGHRA and YSYEKL. This CDR3 comprises 17 residues. V lost 0 bases, J lost 0 bases, and 12 bases lay in between. CDR3 DNA: TGCGCCAGCAGCCAAGATAGCGGCAGGGTCTCCTACAATGAGCAGTTCTTC. Translated, it gives CASSQDSGRVSYNEQFF.

The chain recombines TRBV7-9 with TRBJ2-7; 7 bases match TRBD2. V shed 2 bases, J shed 4 bases, and the junction held 8 bases outside the gene matches. Germline lookup yields CDR1 SEHNR and CDR2 FQNEAQ (reference sequence). This CDR3 is built from 15 residues. This chain's CDR3 is CASSLLGGSGYEQYF. CDR3 nucleotide sequence: TGTGCCAGCAGCTTATTGGGCGGGAGTGGGTACGAGCAGTACTTC.

The gene calls are TRBV2 and TRBJ2-5; D may be TRBD1 (5 bases). CDR3 length: 13 amino acids. Per germline, CDR1 SNHLY and CDR2 FYNNEI. Trimming pared 1 base from V and 4 bases from J, leaving 7 bases between. The CDR3 region is CASSEVQGETQYF. In nucleotides, the CDR3 is TGTGCCAGCAGTGAAGTTCAGGGAGAGACCCAGTACTTC.

The V and J genes are TRBV7-2 and TRBJ2-3; 9 bases agree with TRBD1. The CDR3 totals 15 residues. Germline CDR1 is SGHTA and CDR2 is FQGNSA. J lost 1 base, V lost 4 bases, and 3 bases had no gene match. CDR3 protein: CASSSRTGGTDTQYF. Written as DNA, the CDR3 is TGTGCCAGCAGCTCCCGGACAGGGGGCACAGATACGCAGTATTTT.

This chain joins TRBV9 and TRBJ1-2, with D unclear. Germline loops: CDR1 SGDLS, CDR2 YYNGEE. Trimming cost V 0 bases and J 6 bases, with 6 bases left between them. CDR3 size: 12 residues. DNA for the CDR3: TGTGCCAGCAGCGTAGCGGGAGATGGCTACACCTTC. This encodes CASSVAGDGYTF.

The chain uses TRBV7-3 and TRBJ2-3; 9 nucleotides align to TRBD1. This CDR3 has 16 residues. The junction had 8 bases not matched to a gene; V was cut back by 2 bases and J by 5 bases. Germline CDR1 SGHTA, CDR2 FQGTGA. The CDR3 protein is CASSLLGTGILDTQYF. The CDR3, as DNA: TGTGCCAGCAGCTTATTGGGGACAGGGATTTTAGATACGCAGTATTTT.

CDR3 sequence reads: CASRLSRLGWMSTDTQYF. The CDR3 DNA is TGTGCCAGCAGACTTAGCCGGCTCGGGTGGATGAGCACAGATACGCAGTATTTT. The chain combines TRBV27 with TRBJ2-3; D remains unclear. The CDR3 is 18 residues long. Germline V CDR1 and CDR2: MNHEY, SMNVEV (reference sequence). The V and J ends lost 6 bases and 0 bases respectively, with 22 bases between them.

The chain is built from TRBV7-8 and TRBJ1-4; D is unclear. The V gene lost 1 base and the J gene lost 0 bases, with 9 bases spanning the gap. Germline CDR1 SGHVS, CDR2 FQNEAQ. The CDR3 totals 16 residues. The CDR3 DNA sequence: TGTGCCAGCAGCTTAGTCGGCGGGACAACTAATGAAAAACTGTTTTTT. Its translation is CASSLVGGTTNEKLFF.

The chain uses TRBV5-1 and TRBJ1-1, with 7 nucleotides matching TRBD1. The CDR3 is 14 residues long. The germline V gene encodes CDR1 SGHRS and CDR2 YFSETQ. J was trimmed by 4 bases and V by 2 bases; bases with no gene match: 5. The CDR3 is CASSFGQDGTEAFF. DNA of the CDR3: TGCGCCAGCAGCTTCGGACAGGATGGCACTGAAGCTTTCTTT.

The chain employs TRBV10-2 and TRBJ2-2, with 8 nucleotides matching TRBD2. J was trimmed by 0 bases and V by 7 bases; bases with no gene match: 4. The V gene's germline CDR1 is WSHSY and CDR2 SAAADI. The CDR3 extends over 15 amino acids. Here the CDR3 reads CASKGGLANTGELFF. CDR3 sequence (DNA): TGCGCCAGCAAAGGGGGACTAGCGAACACCGGGGAGCTGTTTTTT.

This clone came up once. V and J are TRBV4-1 and TRBJ2-7; TRBD2 might be the D (6 bases). The germline V gene has CDR1 MGHRA and CDR2 YSYEKL. The CDR3 runs 15 residues. Trimming cost V 2 bases and J 2 bases, with 13 bases left between them. CDR3 protein: CASSQPTRDPYEQYF. CDR3 DNA sequence: TGCGCCAGCAGCCAACCGACTAGAGATCCCTACGAGCAGTACTTC.

V usage is TRBV24-1 and J usage is TRBJ2-1; 10 positions agree with TRBD2. The junction had 12 bases not matched to a gene; V was cut back by 7 bases and J by 7 bases. In germline, CDR1 is KGHDR, CDR2 SFDVKD. The CDR3 length is 16 residues. CDR3 in amino acids: CATSPGKAGGQNEQFF. CDR3 in DNA: TGTGCCACCAGCCCGGGAAAAGCGGGGGGGCAGAATGAGCAGTTCTTC.

About this clone: The same CDR3 can be traced to other DNA sequences in this sample. The J gene is TRBJ1-2, the V gene TRBV7-2; D is ambiguous. CDR3 length: 13 amino acids. Germline V gene data show CDR1 as SGHTA and CDR2 as FQGNSA. V was clipped by 1 base and J by 4 bases, with 7 bases between them. CDR3 DNA: TGTGCCAGCAGCTTAGGGTCCAGCTATGGCTACACCTTC. This gives the protein CASSLGSSYGYTF. The complete variable domain, with remaining parts taken from reference TRBV7-2 and TRBJ1-2, reads GAGVSQSPSNKVTEKGKDVELRCDPISGHTALYWYRQSLGQGLEFLIYFQGNSAPDKSGLPSDRFSAERTGGSVSTLTIQRTQQEDSAVYLCASSLGSSYGYTFGSGTRLTVV.